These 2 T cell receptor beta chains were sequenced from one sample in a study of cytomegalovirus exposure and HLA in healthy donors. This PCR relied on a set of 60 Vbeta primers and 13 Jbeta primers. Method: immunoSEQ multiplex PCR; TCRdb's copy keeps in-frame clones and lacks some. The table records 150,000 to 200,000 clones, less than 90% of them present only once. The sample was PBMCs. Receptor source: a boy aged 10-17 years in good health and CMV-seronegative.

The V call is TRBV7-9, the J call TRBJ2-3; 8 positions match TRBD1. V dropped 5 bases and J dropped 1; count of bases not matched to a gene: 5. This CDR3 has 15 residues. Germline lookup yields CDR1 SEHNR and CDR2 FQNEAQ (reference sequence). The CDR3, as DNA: TGTGCCAGCAGCCGACAGGGGTGGGGCACAGATACGCAGTATTTT. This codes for CASSRQGWGTDTQYF.

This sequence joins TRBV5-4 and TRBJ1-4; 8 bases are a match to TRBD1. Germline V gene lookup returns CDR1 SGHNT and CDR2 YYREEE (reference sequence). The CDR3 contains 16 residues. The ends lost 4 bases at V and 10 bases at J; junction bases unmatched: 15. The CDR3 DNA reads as TGTGCCAGCAGCCAGGGGGCTACGACACATACTGGAAAACTGTTTTTT. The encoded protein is CASSQGATTHTGKLFF.